A selection of T cell receptor beta chains follows, all from one sample in a study of CD8+ T cells in alopecia areata. Libraries were prepared by immunoSEQ multiplex PCR; TCRdb keeps only in-frame clonotypes and omits some of them. The sample includes 150,000 or so clones, about 90% seen only once; the top ten take approximately 15%. The source was CD8+ T cells sorted from blood, collected at week 0. The origin of the receptors is a human donor with alopecia areata. Each CDR3 is given with its conserved first and last residue. A D gene is named only where the DNA matches it firmly. Clone size, where shown, is once, few, many, or a class for clones that have expanded.

D gene | clone size | J gene | CDR3 length | V gene | CDR3 DNA | CDR3 protein
- | - | TRBJ1-2 | 15 | TRBV29-1 | TGCAGCGTTGAAGATGCGCGGGGGCGTGACTATGGCTACACCTTC | CSVEDARGRDYGYTF
- | - | TRBJ1-1 | 13 | TRBV5-6 | TGTGCCAGCAGCTTGGGCAGTAGCACTGAAGCCTTCTTT | CASSLGSSTEAFF
TRBD1 | - | TRBJ2-5 | 13 | TRBV7-3 | TGTGCCAGCAGCTTGACAGGGGACGAGACCCAGTACTTC | CASSLTGDETQYF
- | - | TRBJ2-7 | 13 | TRBV14 | TGTGCCAGCAGCCACGATACAGGGCTCAGCAAATCATTC | CASSHDTGLSKSF
- | - | TRBJ2-1 | 16 | TRBV5-4 | TGTGCCAGCAGGGATTACAGGGAGGGGTTTTACAATGAGCAGTTCTTC | CASRDYREGFYNEQFF
TRBD2 | - | TRBJ2-2 | 18 | TRBV4-1 | TGCGCCAGCAGCCAATTACTAGCGGGAGGGCAGGACACCGGGGAGCTGTTTTTT | CASSQLLAGGQDTGELFF
- | few | TRBJ2-5 | 14 | TRBV7-9 | TGTGCCAGCAGCTTGGTGGGAGCCCAAGAGACCCAGTACTTC | CASSLVGAQETQYF
- | once | TRBJ2-6 | 16 | TRBV5-6 | TGTGCCAGCAGCCCCCTGACAAACTCTGGGGCCAACGTCCTGACTTTC | CASSPLTNSGANVLTF
TRBD1 | - | TRBJ2-7 | 15 | TRBV5-4 | TGTGCCAGCAGCTCCTCCGGGACAGGGAGGGGGGAGCAGTACTTC | CASSSSGTGRGEQYF
- | - | TRBJ2-1 | 14 | TRBV2 | TGTGCCAGCAGCCCCCCGCGGGTAGACAATGAGCAGTTCTTC | CASSPPRVDNEQFF
- | - | TRBJ2-7 | 13 | TRBV29-1 | TGCAGCGTCCGCCCCGACAGCTCCTACGAGCAGTACTTC | CSVRPDSSYEQYF
- | - | TRBJ2-2 | 16 | TRBV9 | TGTGCCAGCACTCCAAAGACAGGCGCGAACACCGGGGAGCTGTTTTTT | CASTPKTGANTGELFF
- | - | TRBJ2-1 | 16 | TRBV9 | TGTGCCAGCAGCGTAGTTGGGGCGAGACTCGGAGATGAGCAGTTCTTC | CASSVVGARLGDEQFF
- | - | TRBJ2-1 | 12 | TRBV6-1 | TGTGCCAGCAGTGAAGTAGACAATGAGCAGTTCTTC | CASSEVDNEQFF
- | - | TRBJ2-5 | 16 | TRBV11-1 | TGTGCCAGCAGCTTTACCGGTGAACAGGGTCGAGAGACCCAGTACTTC | CASSFTGEQGRETQYF
TRBD1 | - | TRBJ1-5 | 15 | TRBV27 | TGTGCCAGCAGTCCAAAGACAGGGCTTGATCAGCCCCAGCATTTT | CASSPKTGLDQPQHF
TRBD1 | - | TRBJ1-1 | 16 | TRBV5-5 | TGTGCCAGCAGCTTGCTGGCAGGGGGCTTGAACACTGAAGCTTTCTTT | CASSLLAGGLNTEAFF
- | once | TRBJ1-1 | 15 | TRBV25-1 | TGTGCCAGTTTATCTCTATGGGGCCAGGACACTGAAGCTTTCTTT | CASLSLWGQDTEAFF
- | - | TRBJ1-5 | 15 | TRBV19 | TGTGCCAGTAGTATAGACACCTATAGCAATCAGCCCCAGCATTTT | CASSIDTYSNQPQHF
- | - | TRBJ1-3 | 14 | TRBV12-5 | TGTGCTAGTGGTCCGGGACCGTCTGGAAACACCATATATTTT | CASGPGPSGNTIYF
- | - | TRBJ2-1 | 12 | TRBV4-1 | TGCGCCAGCAGCCACGGGGGGCCTGAGCAGTTCTTC | CASSHGGPEQFF
- | - | TRBJ2-2 | 18 | TRBV29-1 | TGCAGCGTTGAGGAAAACGTAGGACACGACAAGAACACCGGGGAGCTGTTTTTT | CSVEENVGHDKNTGELFF
- | - | TRBJ2-3 | 17 | TRBV7-9 | TGTGCCAGCAGTGGGGCAGGTCGATCTTTTAGCACAGATACGCAGTATTTT | CASSGAGRSFSTDTQYF
- | - | TRBJ1-1 | 11 | TRBV29-1 | TGCACCATCCTCGTAGGTCTTGAAGCTTTCTTT | CTILVGLEAFF
- | few | TRBJ2-7 | 12 | TRBV29-1 | TGCAGCGTTATGACAGGCTCCTACGAGCAGTACTTC | CSVMTGSYEQYF
TRBD2 | once | TRBJ2-1 | 13 | TRBV6-5 | TGTGCCAGCAGTTACGCGGGAGGGCCGGAGCAGTTCTTC | CASSYAGGPEQFF
TRBD2 | once | TRBJ2-2 | 18 | TRBV2 | TGTGCCAGCAATCCCGAGCTTGGAGCGGGAGGAAACACCGGGGAGCTGTTTTTT | CASNPELGAGGNTGELFF
- | - | TRBJ1-1 | 13 | TRBV18 | TGTGCCAGCTCCTCGGGACAGAACACTGAAGCTTTCTTT | CASSSGQNTEAFF
- | - | TRBJ2-3 | 16 | TRBV25-1 | TGTGCCAGCAGTGCCTGGGACTCTCTCAGCACAGATACGCAGTATTTT | CASSAWDSLSTDTQYF
TRBD1 | once | TRBJ2-3 | 15 | TRBV5-1 | TGCGCCAGCGGATCCGGGACAGGGAGCACAGATACGCAGTATTTT | CASGSGTGSTDTQYF
TRBD1 | - | TRBJ2-7 | 13 | TRBV29-1 | TGCAGCGCCCTCGGGACAGGCTCCTACGAGCAGTACTTC | CSALGTGSYEQYF
- | - | TRBJ2-1 | 13 | TRBV29-1 | TGCAGCGTTGTAGCGGTCCTCTACAATGAGCAGTTCTTC | CSVVAVLYNEQFF
- | - | TRBJ1-5 | 14 | TRBV7-8 | TGTGCCAGCAGCGATCTTAGGGGCAATCAGCCCCAGCATTTT | CASSDLRGNQPQHF
- | - | TRBJ2-7 | 12 | TRBV7-9 | TGTGCCAGCAGCCTGAGCGTCTACGAGCAGTACTTC | CASSLSVYEQYF
TRBD2 | few | TRBJ2-2 | 17 | TRBV4-1 | TGCGCCAGCAGCCAAGATGTTTCGGGACTAGGCACCGGGGAGCTGTTTTTT | CASSQDVSGLGTGELFF
- | - | TRBJ1-2 | 14 | TRBV18 | TGTGCCAGCTCACCAAACAGGGAAGAGCCTGGCTACACCTTC | CASSPNREEPGYTF
TRBD1 | - | TRBJ2-1 | 15 | TRBV4-1 | TGCGCCAGCAGCTACAGACAGGGGGCCTACAATGAGCAGTTCTTC | CASSYRQGAYNEQFF
- | - | TRBJ1-1 | 16 | TRBV5-1 | TGCGCCAGCAGCTCCGGGGTAGGGGGGCTGGACACTGAAGCTTTCTTT | CASSSGVGGLDTEAFF
- | - | TRBJ1-2 | 14 | TRBV4-1 | TGCGCCAGCAGCCAAGATTCAGTGACCTATGGCTACACCTTC | CASSQDSVTYGYTF
- | - | TRBJ2-1 | 15 | TRBV14 | TGTGCCAGCAGCCAAGGGATGGCATCCGGCAATGAGCAGTTCTTC | CASSQGMASGNEQFF
TRBD1 | - | TRBJ1-5 | 14 | TRBV27 | TGTGCCAGCAGTTCCCAGGGGGCCGGGCAGCCCCAGCATTTT | CASSSQGAGQPQHF